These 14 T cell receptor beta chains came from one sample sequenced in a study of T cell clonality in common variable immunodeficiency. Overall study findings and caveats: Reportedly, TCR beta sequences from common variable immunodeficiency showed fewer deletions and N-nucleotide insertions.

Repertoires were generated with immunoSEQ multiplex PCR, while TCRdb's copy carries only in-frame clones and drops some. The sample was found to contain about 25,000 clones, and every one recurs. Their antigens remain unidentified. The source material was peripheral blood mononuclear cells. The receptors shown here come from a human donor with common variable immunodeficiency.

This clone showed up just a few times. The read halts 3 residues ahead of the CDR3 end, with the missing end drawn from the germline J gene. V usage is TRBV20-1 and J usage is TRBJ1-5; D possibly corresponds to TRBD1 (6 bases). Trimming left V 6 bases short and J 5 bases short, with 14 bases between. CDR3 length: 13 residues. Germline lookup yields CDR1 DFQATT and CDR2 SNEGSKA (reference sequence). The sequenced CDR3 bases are TGCAGTGCCCTGGGGGGGGGCGATCAGCCC. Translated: CSALGGGDQP. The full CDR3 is CSALGGGDQPQHF.

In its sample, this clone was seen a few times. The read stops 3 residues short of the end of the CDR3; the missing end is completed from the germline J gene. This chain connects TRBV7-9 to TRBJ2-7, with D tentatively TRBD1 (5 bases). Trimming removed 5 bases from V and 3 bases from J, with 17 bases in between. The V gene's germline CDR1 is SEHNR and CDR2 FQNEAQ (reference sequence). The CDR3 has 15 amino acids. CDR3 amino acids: CASSQGHRLYYEQYF. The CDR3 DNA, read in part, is TGTGCCAGCAGCCAAGGACACCGCTTATACTACGAG.

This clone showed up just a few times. The CDR3 bases that were read are TGTGCCAGCAGCCCCAGTCTCGCCTACGAG. Translating it yields CASSPSLAYE. The full-length CDR3 reads as CASSPSLAYEQYF. J is TRBJ2-7 and V is TRBV2; D is undetermined. The read gets to within 3 residues of the CDR3 end, and the germline J gene fills in the rest. V gave up 6 bases and J gave up 2 bases, with 11 bases separating them. Germline V gene data show CDR1 as SNHLY and CDR2 as FYNNEI. The CDR3 spans 13 residues. Filled out from reference TRBV2 and TRBJ2-7, the complete variable domain reads EPEVTQTPSHQVTQMGQEVILRCVPISNHLYFYWYRQILGQKVEFLVSFYNNEISEKSEIFDDQFSVERPDGSNFTLKIRSTKLEDSAMYFCASSPSLAYEQYFGPGTRLTVT.

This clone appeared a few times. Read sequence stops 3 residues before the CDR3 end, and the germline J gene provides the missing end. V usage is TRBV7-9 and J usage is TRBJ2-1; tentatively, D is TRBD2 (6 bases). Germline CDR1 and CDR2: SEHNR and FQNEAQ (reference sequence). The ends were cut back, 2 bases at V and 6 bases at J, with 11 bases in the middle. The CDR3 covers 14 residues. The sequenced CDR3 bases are TGTGCCAGCAGCTTAAGCGGACTAATCAATGAG. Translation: CASSLSGLINE. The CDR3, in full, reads CASSLSGLINEQFF.

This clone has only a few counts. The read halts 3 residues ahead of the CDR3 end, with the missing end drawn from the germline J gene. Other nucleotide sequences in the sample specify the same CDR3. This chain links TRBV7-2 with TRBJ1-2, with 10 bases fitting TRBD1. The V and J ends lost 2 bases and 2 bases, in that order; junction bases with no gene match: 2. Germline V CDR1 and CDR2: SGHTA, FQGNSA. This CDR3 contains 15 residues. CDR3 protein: CASSLRTGGNYGYTF. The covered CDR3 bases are TGTGCCAGCAGCTTACGGACAGGGGGGAACTATGGC.

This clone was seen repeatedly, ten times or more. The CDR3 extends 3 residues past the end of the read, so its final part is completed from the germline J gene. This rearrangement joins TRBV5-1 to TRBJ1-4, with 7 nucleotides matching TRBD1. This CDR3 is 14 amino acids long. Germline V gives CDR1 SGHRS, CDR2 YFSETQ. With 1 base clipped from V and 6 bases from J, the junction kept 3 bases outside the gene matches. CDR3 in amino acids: CASSLTGEYEKLFF. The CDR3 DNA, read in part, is TGCGCCAGCAGCTTGACAGGGGAGTATGAAAAA.

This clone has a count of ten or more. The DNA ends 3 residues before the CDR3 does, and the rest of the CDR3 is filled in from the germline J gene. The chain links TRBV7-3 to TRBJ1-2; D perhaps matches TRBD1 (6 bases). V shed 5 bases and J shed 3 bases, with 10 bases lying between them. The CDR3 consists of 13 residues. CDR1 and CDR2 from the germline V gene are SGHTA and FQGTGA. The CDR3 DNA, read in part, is TGTGCCAGCAGCCTAGGACAGTACTATGGC. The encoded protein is CASSLGQYYG. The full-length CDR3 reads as CASSLGQYYGYTF. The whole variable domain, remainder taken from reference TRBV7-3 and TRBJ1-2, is GAGVSQTPSNKVTEKGKYVELRCDPISGHTALYWYRQSLGQGPEFLIYFQGTGAADDSGLPNDRFFAVRPEGSVSTLKIQRTERGDSAVYLCASSLGQYYGYTFGSGTRLTVV.

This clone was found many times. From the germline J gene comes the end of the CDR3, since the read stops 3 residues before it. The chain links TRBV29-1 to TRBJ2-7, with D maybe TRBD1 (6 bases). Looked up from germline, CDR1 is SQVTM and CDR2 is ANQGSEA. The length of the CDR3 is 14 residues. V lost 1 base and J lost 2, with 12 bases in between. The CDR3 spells CSVEARDTPYEQYF. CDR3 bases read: TGCAGCGTTGAAGCCCGGGACACCCCCTACGAG.

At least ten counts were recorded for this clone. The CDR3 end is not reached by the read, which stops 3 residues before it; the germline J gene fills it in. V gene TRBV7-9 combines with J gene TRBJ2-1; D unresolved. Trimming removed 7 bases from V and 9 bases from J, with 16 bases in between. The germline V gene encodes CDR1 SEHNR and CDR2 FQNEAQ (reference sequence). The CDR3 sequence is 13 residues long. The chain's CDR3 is CASTHEARGEQFF. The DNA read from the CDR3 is TGTGCCAGCACCCATGAGGCTCGCGGTGAG.

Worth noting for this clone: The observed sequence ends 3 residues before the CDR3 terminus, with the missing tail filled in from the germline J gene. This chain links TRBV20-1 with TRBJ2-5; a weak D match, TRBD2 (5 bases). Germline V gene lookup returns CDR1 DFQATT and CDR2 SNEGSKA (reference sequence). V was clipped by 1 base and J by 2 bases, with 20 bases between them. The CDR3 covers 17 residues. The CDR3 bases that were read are TGCAGTGCTAGAGGTCTGGCCACGAGGCGGGCTCAAGAGACC. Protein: CSARGLATRRAQET. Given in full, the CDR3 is CSARGLATRRAQETQYF.

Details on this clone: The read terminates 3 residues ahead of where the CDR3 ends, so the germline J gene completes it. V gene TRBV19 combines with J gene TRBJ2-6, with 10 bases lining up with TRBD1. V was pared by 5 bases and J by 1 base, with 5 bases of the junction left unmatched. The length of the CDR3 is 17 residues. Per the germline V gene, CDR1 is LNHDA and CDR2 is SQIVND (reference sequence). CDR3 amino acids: CASSWRQGASGANVLTF. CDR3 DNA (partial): TGTGCCAGTAGTTGGAGACAGGGGGCATCTGGGGCCAACGTC.

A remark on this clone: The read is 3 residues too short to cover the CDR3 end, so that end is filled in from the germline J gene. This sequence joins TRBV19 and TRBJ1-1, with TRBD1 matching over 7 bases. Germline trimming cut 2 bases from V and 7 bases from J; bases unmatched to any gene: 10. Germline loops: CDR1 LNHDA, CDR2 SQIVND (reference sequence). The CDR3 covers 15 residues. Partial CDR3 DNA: TGTGCCAGTAGTATATCCCGAGGGACAGTCAATGAA. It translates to CASSISRGTVNE. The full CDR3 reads CASSISRGTVNEAFF. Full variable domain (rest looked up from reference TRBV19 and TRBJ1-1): DGGITQSPKYLFRKEGQNVTLSCEQNLNHDAMYWYRQDPGQGLRLIYYSQIVNDFQKGDIAEGYSVSREKKESFPLTVTSAQKNPTAFYLCASSISRGTVNEAFFGQGTRLTVV.

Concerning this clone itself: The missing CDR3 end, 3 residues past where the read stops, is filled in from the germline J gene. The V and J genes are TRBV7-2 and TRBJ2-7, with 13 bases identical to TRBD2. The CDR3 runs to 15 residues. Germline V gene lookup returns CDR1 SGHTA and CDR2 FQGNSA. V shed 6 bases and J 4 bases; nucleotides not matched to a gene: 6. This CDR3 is CASRKLAGGGYEQYF. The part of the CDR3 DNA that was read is TGTGCCAGCAGAAAACTAGCGGGAGGGGGATACGAG.

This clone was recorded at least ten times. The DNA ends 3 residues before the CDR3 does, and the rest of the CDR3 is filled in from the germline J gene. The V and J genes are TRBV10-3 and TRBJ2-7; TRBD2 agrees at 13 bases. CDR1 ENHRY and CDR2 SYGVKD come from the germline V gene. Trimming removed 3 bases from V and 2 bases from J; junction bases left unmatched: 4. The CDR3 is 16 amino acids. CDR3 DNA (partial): TGTGCCATCAGTGATCAAACTAGCGGGAGGGCCTACGAG. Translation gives CAISDQTSGRAYE. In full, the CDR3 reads CAISDQTSGRAYEQYF.